These 16 T cell receptor beta chains came from one sample sequenced in a study of early T cells in non-severe SARS-CoV-2 infection. TCRdb independently ran MiXCR on the 5' RACE reads; one entry per CDR3 protein. Among about 72,000 distinct CDR3 sequences listed, roughly 9% were seen once. Material: whole blood. All receptors derive from an adult who was a healthcare worker with PCR-confirmed SARS-CoV-2 infection or an uninfected control (not recorded which).

This clonotype showed up many times. The J gene is TRBJ2-5, the V gene TRBV15; D uncertain. CDR3 length: 14 amino acids. CDR1 and CDR2 (germline): LNHNV, YYDKDF (reference sequence). The V gene lost 0 bases and the J gene lost 4 bases, with 9 bases spanning the gap. CDR3 protein: CATSRDRTGETQYF. CDR3 DNA: TGTGCCACCAGCAGAGACAGGACGGGAGAGACCCAGTACTTC.

The V call is TRBV7-2, the J call TRBJ2-7, with 13 bases that match TRBD2. The CDR3 contains 14 residues. V dropped 5 bases and J dropped 4; count of bases not matched to a gene: 2. The germline V gene has CDR1 SGHTA and CDR2 FQGNSA. The CDR3 DNA reads as TGTGCCAGCAGCCCGGGACTAGCGGGATACGAGCAGTACTTC. Translated, it gives CASSPGLAGYEQYF. The full variable domain, rest sourced from reference TRBV7-2 and TRBJ2-7, is GAGVSQSPSNKVTEKGKDVELRCDPISGHTALYWYRQSLGQGLEFLIYFQGNSAPDKSGLPSDRFSAERTGGSVSTLTIQRTQQEDSAVYLCASSPGLAGYEQYFGPGTRLTVT.

The gene calls are TRBV12-3 or TRBV12-4 and TRBJ2-7; TRBD1 agrees at 10 bases. V lost 3 bases, J lost 7 bases, and 6 bases stayed unmatched. The CDR3 is made up of 14 amino acids. The CDR3 sequence is CASSLSDRGREQYF. The DNA of the CDR3 is TGTGCCAGCAGTTTGAGTGACAGGGGGCGAGAGCAGTACTTC.

This clonotype was counted between two and nine times. The chain carries TRBV12-3 or TRBV12-4 and TRBJ2-2; D remains unclear. Deletions cut 7 bases from V and 2 bases from J, with 14 bases between. The CDR3 covers 15 residues. The CDR3 sequence: CASTRVAANTGELFF. The CDR3 bases are TGTGCCAGCACCAGAGTTGCGGCAAACACCGGGGAGCTGTTTTTT.

In its sample, this clonotype was seen many times. In DNA, the CDR3 is TGTGCCACTTGGACAGAAGCTAACTATGGCTACACCTTC. Protein: CATWTEANYGYTF. The chain is built from TRBV7-9 and TRBJ1-2; tentatively, D is TRBD1 (6 bases). CDR3 length equals 13 residues. Trimming took 10 bases from V and 0 from J, leaving 12 bases between them. Per germline, CDR1 SEHNR and CDR2 FQNEAQ (reference sequence). The entire variable domain, with the rest obtained from reference TRBV7-9 and TRBJ1-2, is as follows: DTGVSQNPRHKITKRGQNVTFRCDPISEHNRLYWYRQTLGQGPEFLTYFQNEAQLEKSRLLSDRFSAERPKGSFSTLEIQRTEQGDSAMYLCATWTEANYGYTFGSGTRLTVV.

This clonotype came up a few times. The chain employs TRBV2 and TRBJ1-4; the D is unclear. The CDR3 extends over 14 amino acids. Trimming shortened V by 2 bases and J by 8 bases, and 12 bases separated the two germline ends. Germline V gene data show CDR1 as SNHLY and CDR2 as FYNNEI. The CDR3 loop is CASSERAEREKLFF. CDR3 nucleotides: TGTGCCAGCAGTGAACGGGCGGAGAGGGAAAAACTGTTTTTT.

The table lists this clonotype with a few counts. The chain links TRBV30 to TRBJ1-3; D gene uncertain. The ends were cut back, 2 bases at V and 4 bases at J, with 6 bases in the middle. Germline values: CDR1 GTSNPN, CDR2 SVGIG (reference sequence). The CDR3 runs 12 residues. The CDR3 here is CAWSLGGNTIYF. CDR3 coding DNA: TGTGCCTGGAGTCTTGGGGGAAACACCATATATTTT.

The rearrangement uses TRBV11-2 and TRBJ2-3; TRBD1 agrees at 7 bases. V lost 5 bases and J lost 3; bases outside the gene matches: 8. This CDR3 has 15 residues. CDR1 is SGHAT and CDR2 is FQNNGV in the germline V gene. CDR3: CASSPDRAWTDTQYF. DNA for the CDR3: TGTGCCAGCAGCCCAGACAGGGCTTGGACAGATACGCAGTATTTT.

This chain links TRBV19 with TRBJ2-1; 10 nucleotides match TRBD2. Germline-derived CDR1 and CDR2 are LNHDA and SQIVND (reference sequence). The length of the CDR3 is 12 residues. V shed 5 bases, J shed 13 bases, and the junction held 5 bases outside the gene matches. This chain's CDR3 is CASSAKLAGQFF. CDR3 bases: TGTGCCAGTAGTGCCAAACTAGCGGGACAGTTCTTC.

The table lists this clonotype with many counts. The chain has TRBV14 and TRBJ2-7, with D possibly being TRBD1 (6 bases). V shed 4 bases and J shed 7 bases, with 14 bases lying between them. The germline V gene has CDR1 SGHDN and CDR2 FVKESK. The CDR3 has 13 amino acids. The CDR3 region is CASSPTGTGEQYF. CDR3 DNA: TGTGCCAGCAGCCCCACAGGGACCGGAGAGCAGTACTTC.

This clonotype was picked up many times. The rearrangement uses TRBV5-1 and TRBJ2-1; perhaps TRBD2 as D (6 bases). With 6 bases removed from V and 0 bases from J, the gap between germline ends came to 13 bases. The length of the CDR3 is 15 residues. Germline V gene data show CDR1 as SGHRS and CDR2 as YFSETQ. The CDR3 sequence: CASTFGSYSYNEQFF. The CDR3 region has the DNA TGCGCCAGCACCTTCGGGAGTTACTCCTACAATGAGCAGTTCTTC.

The rearrangement joins TRBV10-1 to TRBJ2-1; 10 bases are a match to TRBD2. Germline V gene data show CDR1 as WNHNN and CDR2 as SYGVQD (reference sequence). After removal of 2 bases from V and 7 bases from J, the junction contained 8 bases not matched to a gene. CDR3 length: 16 residues. CDR3 sequence reads: CASSEPLAGVRNEQFF. The CDR3 DNA reads TGCGCCAGCAGTGAGCCCCTAGCGGGAGTGAGGAATGAGCAGTTCTTC.

This clonotype was seen only a few times. The J gene is TRBJ1-1, the V gene TRBV5-6; no clear D gene. The germline V and J ends were trimmed by 2 bases and 0 bases, with 14 bases remaining between them. Germline V lookup: CDR1 SGHDT, CDR2 YYEEEE. There are 16 residues in the CDR3. CDR3 nucleotide sequence: TGTGCCAGCAGCTTAATTGGATTATCCATGAACACTGAAGCTTTCTTT. It is translated as CASSLIGLSMNTEAFF.

Ten or more counts support this clonotype. The chain carries TRBV12-3 or TRBV12-4 and TRBJ2-7; D ambiguous. There are 12 residues in the CDR3. Deletions cut 3 bases from V and 2 bases from J, with 5 bases between. This chain's CDR3 is CASSFSTYEQYF. CDR3 nucleotide sequence: TGTGCCAGCAGTTTCTCTACCTACGAGCAGTACTTC.

The V gene is TRBV19, the J gene TRBJ1-1; no reliable D call. CDR3 length equals 14 residues. Germline V lookup: CDR1 LNHDA, CDR2 SQIVND (reference sequence). V lost 2 bases, J lost 3 bases, and 10 bases lay in between. The CDR3 sequence is CASSIQRSYTEAFF. CDR3 bases: TGTGCCAGTAGTATACAGAGATCTTACACTGAAGCTTTCTTT.

V usage is TRBV10-3 and J usage is TRBJ2-1, with 9 bases fitting TRBD2. Germline V CDR1 and CDR2: ENHRY, SYGVKD. The CDR3 totals 12 residues. CDR3 region: CVVGGRAREQFF. CDR3 sequence (DNA): TGTGTAGTCGGCGGGAGGGCCAGGGAGCAGTTCTTC.